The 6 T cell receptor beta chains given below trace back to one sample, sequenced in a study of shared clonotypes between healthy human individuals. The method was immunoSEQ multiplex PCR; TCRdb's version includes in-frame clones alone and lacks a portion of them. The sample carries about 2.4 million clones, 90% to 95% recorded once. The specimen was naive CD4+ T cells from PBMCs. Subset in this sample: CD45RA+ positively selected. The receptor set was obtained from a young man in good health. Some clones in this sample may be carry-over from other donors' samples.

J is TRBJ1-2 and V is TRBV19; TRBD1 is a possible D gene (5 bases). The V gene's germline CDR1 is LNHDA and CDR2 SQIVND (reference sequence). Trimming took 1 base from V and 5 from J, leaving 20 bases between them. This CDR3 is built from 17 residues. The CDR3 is CASSIGLSGRHSYGYTF. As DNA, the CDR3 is TGTGCCAGTAGTATAGGGCTTTCGGGACGACATTCATATGGCTACACCTTC.

CDR3 coding DNA: TGTGCCAGCAGCGGATACAGGGGCCCTGGAAACACCATATATTTT. This codes for CASSGYRGPGNTIYF. The J gene is TRBJ1-3, the V gene TRBV7-2; 7 nucleotides line up with TRBD1. V gave up 5 bases and J gave up 2 bases; unmatched junction bases: 6. This CDR3 spans 15 amino acids. Germline CDR1 and CDR2: SGHTA and FQGNSA.

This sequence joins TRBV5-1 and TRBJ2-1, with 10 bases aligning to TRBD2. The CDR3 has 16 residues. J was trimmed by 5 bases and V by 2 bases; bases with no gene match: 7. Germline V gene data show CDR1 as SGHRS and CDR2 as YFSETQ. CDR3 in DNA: TGCGCCAGCAGCTTTAGCGGGAGGCTTGGGGACAATGAGCAGTTCTTC. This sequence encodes CASSFSGRLGDNEQFF.

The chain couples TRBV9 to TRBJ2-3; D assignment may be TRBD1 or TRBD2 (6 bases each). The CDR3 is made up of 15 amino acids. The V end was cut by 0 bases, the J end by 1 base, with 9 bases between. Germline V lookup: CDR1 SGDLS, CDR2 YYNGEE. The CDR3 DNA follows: TGTGCCAGCAGCGTAGATGGGGGGCGCACAGATACGCAGTATTTT. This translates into CASSVDGGRTDTQYF. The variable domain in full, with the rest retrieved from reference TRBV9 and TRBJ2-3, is DSGVTQTPKHLITATGQRVTLRCSPRSGDLSVYWYQQSLDQGLQFLIQYYNGEERAKGNILERFSAQQFPDLHSELNLSSLELGDSALYFCASSVDGGRTDTQYFGPGTRLTVL.

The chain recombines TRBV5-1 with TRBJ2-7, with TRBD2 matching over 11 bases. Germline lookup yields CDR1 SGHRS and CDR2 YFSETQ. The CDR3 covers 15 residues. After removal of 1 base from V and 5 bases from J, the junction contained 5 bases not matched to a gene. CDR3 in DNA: TGCGCCAGCAGCTTGACTAGCGGGAGCCCAAACGAGCAGTACTTC. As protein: CASSLTSGSPNEQYF.

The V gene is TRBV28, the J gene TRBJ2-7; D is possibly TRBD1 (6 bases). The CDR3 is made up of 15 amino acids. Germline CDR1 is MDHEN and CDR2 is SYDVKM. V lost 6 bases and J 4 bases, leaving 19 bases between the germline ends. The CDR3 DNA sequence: TGTGCCAGCAGCCCCTGGCAGGGGAAGGGTTACGAGCAGTACTTC. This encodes CASSPWQGKGYEQYF.